These 20 T cell receptor beta chains share one sample of origin, sequenced in a study of cytomegalovirus exposure and HLA in healthy donors. Vbeta (60) and Jbeta (13) primers were used in the PCR. Only in-frame clones appear in the TCRdb table, and some are missing; sequencing was by immunoSEQ multiplex PCR. The data hold 100,000 to 150,000 clones, with approximately 77% observed a single time. The material sequenced was PBMCs. The receptor source for this set is a woman aged 40 to 50 in good health and CMV-seronegative.

This chain links TRBV10-3 with TRBJ2-1; D might be TRBD2 (6 bases). The V and J ends lost 7 bases and 8 bases respectively, with 9 bases between them. There are 11 residues in the CDR3. CDR1 is ENHRY and CDR2 is SYGVKD in the germline V gene. The CDR3 DNA sequence: TGTGCCATCAACTGGGGGGATGAGCAGTTCTTC. Translated: CAINWGDEQFF.

V usage is TRBV27 and J usage is TRBJ2-5; 7 bases line up with TRBD1. Trimming took 6 bases from V and 4 from J; bases not matched to a gene: 5. The V gene's germline CDR1 is MNHEY and CDR2 SMNVEV (reference sequence). The CDR3 extends over 13 amino acids. The DNA of the CDR3 is TGTGCCAGCAGGAGGGGGCCTGGAGAGACCCAGTACTTC. Protein: CASRRGPGETQYF.

The CDR3 region is CSVEPRQRRNTEAFF. The CDR3 DNA reads TGCAGCGTTGAGCCAAGACAGAGGAGGAACACTGAAGCTTTCTTT. This chain joins TRBV29-1 and TRBJ1-1, with a possible D match to TRBD1 (5 bases). Germline V gene data show CDR1 as SQVTM and CDR2 as ANQGSEA. The ends were cut back, 3 bases at V and 1 base at J, with 15 bases in the middle. The CDR3 totals 15 residues.

The rearrangement joins TRBV19 to TRBJ1-6; perhaps TRBD1 as D (6 bases). The CDR3 covers 16 residues. CDR1 and CDR2 (germline): LNHDA, SQIVND (reference sequence). V was trimmed by 6 bases and J by 10 bases, leaving 22 bases between them. The CDR3 coding sequence is TGTGCCAGTAGCCCCCCAGTGGGACACTTGCACTCACCCCTCCACTTT. Translation: CASSPPVGHLHSPLHF.

This rearrangement joins TRBV9 to TRBJ2-7; 10 bases are a match to TRBD1. With 4 bases clipped from V and 3 bases from J, the junction kept 4 bases outside the gene matches. CDR1 is SGDLS and CDR2 is YYNGEE in the germline V gene. The CDR3 extends over 14 amino acids. The CDR3 here is CASSPRTGGYEQYF. The CDR3 DNA follows: TGTGCCAGCAGCCCCCGGACAGGGGGCTACGAGCAGTACTTC.

This chain connects TRBV2 to TRBJ1-4, with TRBD1 as a possible D gene (6 bases). CDR3 size: 14 residues. Per the germline V gene, CDR1 is SNHLY and CDR2 is FYNNEI. V was shortened by 6 bases and J by 12 bases, with 20 bases between the two germline ends. CDR3 nucleotides: TGTGCCAGCAGATCCCAAGGGTGGGACAACCAACTGTTTTTT. This encodes CASRSQGWDNQLFF.

The chain combines TRBV2 with TRBJ1-3; 9 bases are a match to TRBD1. The CDR3 covers 16 residues. The V and J ends lost 5 bases and 8 bases, in that order; junction bases with no gene match: 13. Germline values: CDR1 SNHLY, CDR2 FYNNEI. CDR3 sequence (DNA): TGTGCCAGCAGTTCTCTCAAACAGGGGGCTATAGACACCATATATTTT. Protein: CASSSLKQGAIDTIYF.

The chain uses TRBV4-1 and TRBJ1-2; D uncertain. V gave up 1 base and J gave up 4 bases, with 19 bases separating them. Germline assignment: CDR1 MGHRA and CDR2 YSYEKL. This CDR3 is 17 amino acids long. The CDR3 is CASSQVQKAVEGYGYTF. DNA for the CDR3: TGCGCCAGCAGCCAAGTTCAAAAGGCGGTAGAGGGCTATGGCTACACCTTC.

This sequence joins TRBV10-3 and TRBJ1-3; no reliable D call. CDR3 size: 15 residues. Germline values: CDR1 ENHRY, CDR2 SYGVKD. V was pared by 0 bases and J by 2 bases, with 8 bases between. The CDR3 protein is CAISESEYPGNTIYF. The CDR3 nucleotides are TGTGCCATCAGTGAGTCCGAGTACCCTGGAAACACCATATATTTT.

The chain carries TRBV4-3 and TRBJ1-1, with 10 bases lining up with TRBD1. CDR1 LGHNA and CDR2 YSLEER come from the germline V gene. The CDR3 contains 16 residues. With 0 bases clipped from V and 4 bases from J, the junction kept 5 bases outside the gene matches. The CDR3 is CASSQDRGTGVTEAFF. The CDR3 DNA reads as TGCGCCAGCAGCCAAGATAGGGGGACAGGGGTCACTGAAGCTTTCTTT.

The rearrangement uses TRBV18 and TRBJ1-5; no definite D call. The germline CDR1 and CDR2 sequences are KGHSH and LQKENI. Trimming took off 4 bases at V and 6 bases at J, with 10 bases between the two ends. The CDR3 length is 13 residues. This CDR3 reads CASSRDGSQPQHF. The CDR3 DNA follows: TGTGCCAGCTCACGGGATGGGAGTCAGCCCCAGCATTTT.

J is TRBJ1-1 and V is TRBV5-6, with 7 bases lining up with TRBD1. With 4 bases clipped from V and 6 bases from J, the junction kept 9 bases outside the gene matches. There are 14 residues in the CDR3. Germline lookup yields CDR1 SGHDT and CDR2 YYEEEE. This chain's CDR3 is CASSEDRLTPEAFF. DNA of the CDR3: TGTGCCAGCAGCGAGGACAGGCTCACCCCTGAAGCTTTCTTT.

This rearrangement joins TRBV5-4 to TRBJ2-3; possibly TRBD2 for D (7 bases). CDR1 SGHNT and CDR2 YYREEE come from the germline V gene (reference sequence). Trimming removed 0 bases at V and 5 bases at J, with 10 bases between. This CDR3 comprises 14 residues. The CDR3 bases are TGTGCCAGCAGCTTGGGGGGGGGCGTAGATACGCAGTATTTT. Translated: CASSLGGGVDTQYF. The complete variable domain, with remaining parts taken from reference TRBV5-4 and TRBJ2-3, reads ETGVTQSPTHLIKTRGQQVTLRCSSQSGHNTVSWYQQALGQGPQFIFQYYREEENGRGNFPPRFSGLQFPNYSSELNVNALELDDSALYLCASSLGGGVDTQYFGPGTRLTVL.

This sequence joins TRBV5-4 and TRBJ1-1; D call uncertain. The ends were cut back, 5 bases at V and 1 base at J, with 15 bases in the middle. CDR1 SGHNT and CDR2 YYREEE come from the germline V gene (reference sequence). The CDR3 runs to 15 residues. The DNA for the CDR3 is TGTGCCAGCAGTACTAGGCAGGAGGAGAACACTGAAGCTTTCTTT. Translating it yields CASSTRQEENTEAFF.

The chain carries TRBV6-5 and TRBJ1-1; D not resolved. Germline-derived CDR1 and CDR2 are MNHEY and SVGAGI. V was cut by 2 bases and J by 3 bases, with 13 bases left in between. The CDR3 runs to 15 residues. The CDR3 DNA follows: TGTGCCAGCAGTTACACCACTGGGGAGGACACTGAAGCTTTCTTT. Translated, it gives CASSYTTGEDTEAFF.

The V and J genes are TRBV2 and TRBJ2-1; 8 nucleotides match TRBD1. V was clipped by 3 bases and J by 13 bases; unmatched bases: 8. This CDR3 has 13 residues. CDR1 SNHLY and CDR2 FYNNEI come from the germline V gene. The CDR3 DNA follows: TGTGCCAGCAGTGAGACAGGGGAAGGGGGACAGTTCTTC. Its protein is CASSETGEGGQFF.

Only a few counts were recorded for this clone. The V gene is TRBV7-9, the J gene TRBJ2-7, with D perhaps TRBD1 (5 bases). Trimming cost V 4 bases and J 2 bases, with 9 bases left between them. The germline gives CDR1 SEHNR, CDR2 FQNEAQ (reference sequence). This CDR3 is built from 13 residues. Written as DNA, the CDR3 is TGTGCCAGCAGCTCCGACAGCCCCTACGAGCAGTACTTC. It yields the protein CASSSDSPYEQYF.

The chain joins TRBV9 to TRBJ1-1, with D unresolved. The V gene's germline CDR1 is SGDLS and CDR2 YYNGEE. With 3 bases removed from V and 1 base from J, the gap between germline ends came to 16 bases. This CDR3 has 16 amino acids. The CDR3 DNA follows: TGTGCCAGCAGCGACCGAGAGGGATTGTGGAACACTGAAGCTTTCTTT. It translates to CASSDREGLWNTEAFF.

The CDR3 spells CAWSRTGGSTDTQYF. The CDR3 nucleotides read TGTGCCTGGAGTAGGACAGGGGGTAGCACAGATACGCAGTATTTT. The J gene is TRBJ2-3, the V gene TRBV30, with 10 bases that match TRBD1. CDR1 and CDR2 (germline): GTSNPN, SVGIG (reference sequence). With V trimmed by 2 bases and J by 0 bases, 2 bases remained unmatched. The CDR3 spans 15 residues.

The V gene is TRBV7-7, the J gene TRBJ2-3; 9 nucleotides align to TRBD1. The CDR3 is 15 residues long. Germline CDR1 reads SSHAT; CDR2 reads FNYEAQ (reference sequence). V lost 4 bases and J lost 2; bases outside the gene matches: 4. DNA for the CDR3: TGTGCCAGCAGCTCGGGACAGGGCATCACAGATACGCAGTATTTT. Protein sequence: CASSSGQGITDTQYF.